The 2 T cell receptor beta chains below come from one sample, sequenced in a study of T-cell reconstitution after alpha-beta-depleted transplantation in children. Unique molecular identifiers were incorporated when the TCRbeta library was constructed. Each CDR3 protein gets one entry after TCRdb re-called the PCR reads with MiXCR. The repertoire holds about 78,000 distinct CDR3 sequences, over 12% seen once, with roughly 30% in the top ten. The material was PBMCs, mostly from graft donor cells, obtained 180 days after TCRalphabeta/CD19-depleted stem cell transplant. The source of these receptors is a male patient aged 2 to 10 who had a stem cell transplant for acute lymphoblastic leukemia, so the T cells may come from the graft donor.

This clonotype occurred a few times. The chain carries TRBV6-5 and TRBJ1-3; D gene ambiguous. The CDR3 length is 15 residues. V was trimmed by 2 bases and J by 3 bases, leaving 11 bases between them. Germline assignment: CDR1 MNHEY and CDR2 SVGAGI. The CDR3: CASSYAWGSGNTIYF. CDR3 bases: TGTGCCAGCAGTTACGCGTGGGGAAGTGGAAACACCATATATTTT.

In this sample, this clonotype turned up a few times. This chain uses TRBV2 with TRBJ2-7; 8 bases line up with TRBD1. CDR1 SNHLY and CDR2 FYNNEI come from the germline V gene. The trim removed 7 bases at V and 5 bases at J, leaving 4 bases unmatched. CDR3 length: 12 amino acids. CDR3 bases: TGTGCCAGCACGGGACAGGTCCACGAGCAGTACTTC. It codes for CASTGQVHEQYF.